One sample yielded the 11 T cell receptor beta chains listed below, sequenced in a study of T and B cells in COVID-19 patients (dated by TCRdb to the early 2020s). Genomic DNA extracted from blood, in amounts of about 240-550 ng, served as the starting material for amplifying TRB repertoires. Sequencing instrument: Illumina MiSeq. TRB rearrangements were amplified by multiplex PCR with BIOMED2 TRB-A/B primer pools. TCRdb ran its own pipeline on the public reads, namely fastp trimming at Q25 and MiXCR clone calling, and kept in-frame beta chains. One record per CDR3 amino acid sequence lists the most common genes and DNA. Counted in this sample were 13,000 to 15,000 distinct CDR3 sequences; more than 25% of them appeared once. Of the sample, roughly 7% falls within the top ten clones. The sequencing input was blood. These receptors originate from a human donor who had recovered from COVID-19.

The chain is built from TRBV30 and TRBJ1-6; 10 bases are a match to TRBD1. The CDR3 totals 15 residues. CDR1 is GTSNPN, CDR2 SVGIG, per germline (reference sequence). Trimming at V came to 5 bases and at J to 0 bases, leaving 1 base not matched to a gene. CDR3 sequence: CAWGQGGSYNSPLHF. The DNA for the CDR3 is TGTGCCTGGGGACAGGGGGGCTCCTATAATTCACCCCTCCACTTT.

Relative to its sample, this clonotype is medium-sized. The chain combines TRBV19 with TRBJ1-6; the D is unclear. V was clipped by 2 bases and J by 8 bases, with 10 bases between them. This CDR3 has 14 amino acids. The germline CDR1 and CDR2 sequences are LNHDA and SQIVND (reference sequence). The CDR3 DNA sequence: TGTGCCAGTAGTATACGCCCCGGGGATTCACCCCTCCACTTT. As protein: CASSIRPGDSPLHF.

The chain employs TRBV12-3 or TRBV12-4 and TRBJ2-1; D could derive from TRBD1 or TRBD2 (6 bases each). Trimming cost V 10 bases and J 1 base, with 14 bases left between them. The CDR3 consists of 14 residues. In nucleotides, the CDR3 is TGTGCCATTTCGGGGGCATATTCCTACAATGAGCAGTTCTTC. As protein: CAISGAYSYNEQFF.

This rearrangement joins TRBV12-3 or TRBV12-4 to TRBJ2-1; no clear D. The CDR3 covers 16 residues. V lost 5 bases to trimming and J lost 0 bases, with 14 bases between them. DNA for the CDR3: TGTGCCAGCAGTCGGCACGCTACAAGCTCCTACAATGAGCAGTTCTTC. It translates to CASSRHATSSYNEQFF.

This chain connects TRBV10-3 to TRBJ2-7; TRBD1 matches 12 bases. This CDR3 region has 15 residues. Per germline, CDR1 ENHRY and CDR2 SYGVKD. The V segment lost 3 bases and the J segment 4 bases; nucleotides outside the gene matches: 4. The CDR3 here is CAISEPGQGAYEQYF. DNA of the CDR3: TGTGCCATCAGTGAACCGGGACAGGGGGCATACGAGCAGTACTTC.

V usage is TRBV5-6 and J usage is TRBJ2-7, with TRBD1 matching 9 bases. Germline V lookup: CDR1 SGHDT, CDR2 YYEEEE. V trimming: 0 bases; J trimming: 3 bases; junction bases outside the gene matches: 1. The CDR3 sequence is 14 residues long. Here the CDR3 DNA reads TGTGCCAGCAGCTTGGAGACAGGGGGCTACGAGCAGTACTTC. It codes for CASSLETGGYEQYF.

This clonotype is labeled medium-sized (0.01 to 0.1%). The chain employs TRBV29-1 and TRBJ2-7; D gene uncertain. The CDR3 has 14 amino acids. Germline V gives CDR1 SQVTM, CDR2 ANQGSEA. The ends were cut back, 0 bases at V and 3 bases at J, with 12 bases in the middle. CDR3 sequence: CSVEDQSSDYEQYF. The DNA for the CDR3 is TGCAGCGTTGAAGATCAATCCTCGGACTACGAGCAGTACTTC.

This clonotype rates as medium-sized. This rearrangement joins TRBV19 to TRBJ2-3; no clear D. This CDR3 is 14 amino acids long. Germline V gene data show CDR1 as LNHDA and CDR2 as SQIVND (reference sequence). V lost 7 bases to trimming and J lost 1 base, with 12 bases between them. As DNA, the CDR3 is TGTGCCAGTACCGACCTTGGGCGCACAGATACGCAGTATTTT. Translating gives CASTDLGRTDTQYF. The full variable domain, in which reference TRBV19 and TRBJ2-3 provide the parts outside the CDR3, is DGGITQSPKYLFRKEGQNVTLSCEQNLNHDAMYWYRQDPGQGLRLIYYSQIVNDFQKGDIAEGYSVSREKKESFPLTVTSAQKNPTAFYLCASTDLGRTDTQYFGPGTRLTVL.

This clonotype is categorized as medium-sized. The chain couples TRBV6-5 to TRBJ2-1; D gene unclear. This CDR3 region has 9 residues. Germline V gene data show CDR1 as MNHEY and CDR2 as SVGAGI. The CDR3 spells CADPNEQFF. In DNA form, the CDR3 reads TGTGCGGACCCTAATGAGCAGTTCTTC.

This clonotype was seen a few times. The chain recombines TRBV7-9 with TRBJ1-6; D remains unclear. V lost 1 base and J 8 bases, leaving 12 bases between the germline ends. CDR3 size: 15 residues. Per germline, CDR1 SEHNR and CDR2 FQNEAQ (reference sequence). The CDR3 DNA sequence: TGTGCCAGCAGCTTAGGGGAGTCTCAGGATTCACCCCTCCACTTT. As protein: CASSLGESQDSPLHF.

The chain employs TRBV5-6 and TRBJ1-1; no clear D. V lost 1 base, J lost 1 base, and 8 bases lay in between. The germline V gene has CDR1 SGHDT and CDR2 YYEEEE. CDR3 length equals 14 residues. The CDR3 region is CASSLNLGNTEAFF. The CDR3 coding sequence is TGTGCCAGCAGCTTGAATCTCGGGAACACTGAAGCTTTCTTT.